The T cell receptor beta chain described here comes from a study of response to subunit inactivated influenza vaccine. This clonotype was seen a few times. Trimming shortened V by 2 bases and J by 6 bases, and 6 bases separated the two germline ends. The CDR3 is made up of 12 amino acids. In germline, CDR1 is LNHNV, CDR2 YYDKDF (reference sequence). TCRdb passed the RT-PCR reads through MiXCR, listing each CDR3 protein once. The sample lists about 540,000 distinct CDR3 sequences; roughly a quarter were seen once. This sample was also put to use in a study of T cells expressing NK-cell markers. This second report adds: TCR beta cDNA was generated via 5'RACE template switching incorporating UMIs.

This specimen consisted of CD4+ T cells sorted from PBMCs, obtained approximately 13 days after vaccination. The J gene is TRBJ2-3, the V gene TRBV15; no clear D. The TCR was taken from a man aged 50-59 years who received an inactivated influenza vaccine. CDR3 sequence reads: CATSRLADTQYF. The CDR3 nucleotides read TGTGCCACCAGCAGACTGGCCGATACGCAGTATTTT.